These T cell receptor beta chains were read from a single sample in a study of spatial heterogeneity in lung cancer. Each CDR3 protein is one row after TCRdb ran MiXCR on the 5' RACE reads. Among about 38,000 distinct CDR3 sequences listed, roughly 5.2% were seen once. The sequencing here drew on PBMCs, taken at surgery. The receptors stem from a male donor with early-stage non-small cell lung cancer. Each CDR3 is given with its conserved first and last residue. Each record gives: clone size, D gene, V gene, J gene, CDR3 DNA, CDR3 protein. D genes are given only for firm matches. The listing skips clone size in some rows; elsewhere it reads once, few, many or a size class.

>many|-|TRBV12-3/TRBV12-4|TRBJ2-7
TGTGCCAGCAGTTTTGGGGAACTCAAGGGGTCCTACGAGCAGTACTTC
CASSFGELKGSYEQYF
>many|-|TRBV6-5|TRBJ1-5
TGTGCCAGCAGTTCCCGAGGGTCCGGCAATCAGCCCCAGCATTTT
CASSSRGSGNQPQHF
>-|TRBD1|TRBV10-3|TRBJ1-5
TGTGCCATCAGTGATCGGACAGGGAGTCAGCCCCAGCATTTT
CAISDRTGSQPQHF
>-|-|TRBV5-1|TRBJ1-6
TGCGCCAGCAGCTTGTACCTCTATAATTCACCCCTCCACTTT
CASSLYLYNSPLHF
>many|-|TRBV4-2|TRBJ2-3
TGTGCCAGCAGCCAAGACGCGGGCGTGCCAGATACGCAGTATTTT
CASSQDAGVPDTQYF
>-|-|TRBV7-9|TRBJ1-1
TGTGCCAGCAGTTCCTCCGATCGGGACAAGGGGGTGAGGTCAGCTTTCTTT
CASSSSDRDKGVRSAFF
>few|-|TRBV28|TRBJ1-3
TGTGCCAGCAGTCCCTCGACACGAAGATATAGCTCTGGAAACACCATATATTTT
CASSPSTRRYSSGNTIYF
>-|-|TRBV12-3/TRBV12-4|TRBJ2-3
TGTGCCAGCAGTCCCCCGGGGGCTAGCACAGATACGCAGTATTTT
CASSPPGASTDTQYF
>many|-|TRBV7-9|TRBJ1-3
TGTGCCAGCATCCAACGCTCTGGAAACACCATATATTTT
CASIQRSGNTIYF
>few|-|TRBV9|TRBJ1-2
TGTGCCAGCAGCGTAGGCGGAGACCCCTATGGCTACACCTTC
CASSVGGDPYGYTF
>-|-|TRBV5-8|TRBJ1-1
TGTGCCAGCAGCCTGGACAGCCTCTTCATGAACACTGAAGCTTTCTTT
CASSLDSLFMNTEAFF
>few|TRBD2|TRBV5-4|TRBJ2-5
TGTGCCAGCAGCTCGGGACTAGCGGCCTTCCAAGAGACCCAGTACTTC
CASSSGLAAFQETQYF
>many|-|TRBV7-2|TRBJ2-3
TGTGCCAGCAGCCCTACCCCGTCGGGGTTTAGCACAGATACGCAGTATTTT
CASSPTPSGFSTDTQYF
>few|TRBD1|TRBV11-2|TRBJ2-3
TGTGCCAGCAGCCCTTTACGTCCGGGACAGGGGGCAGATACGCAGTATTTT
CASSPLRPGQGADTQYF
>many|-|TRBV5-5|TRBJ1-4
TGTGCCAGCAGCTTGGCAGTTGCAACTAATGAAAAACTGTTTTTT
CASSLAVATNEKLFF
>-|-|TRBV6-5|TRBJ2-1
TGTGCCAGCAGTTACTCGGCTCCCGGTTATGAGCAGTTCTTC
CASSYSAPGYEQFF
>many|TRBD1|TRBV18|TRBJ2-7
TGTGCCAGCTCACCACTCGCAATAACCGGGACAGGGGATAACGAGCAGTACTTC
CASSPLAITGTGDNEQYF
>few|-|TRBV6-2/TRBV6-3|TRBJ2-7
TGTGCCAGCAGTTACACCACAGGGAAGACCTACGAGCAGTACTTC
CASSYTTGKTYEQYF
>-|TRBD2|TRBV11-2|TRBJ2-5
TGTGCCAGCAGCTTAGTGGCTAGCGGGGTGTACCAAGAGACCCAGTACTTC
CASSLVASGVYQETQYF
>many|-|TRBV7-9|TRBJ1-5
TGTGCCAGCAGCCTGGACGGCTACAATCAGCCCCAGCATTTT
CASSLDGYNQPQHF
>many|-|TRBV9|TRBJ2-6
TGTGCCAGCAGCGCCCCTTTAGGGCACAGGACCGACTCTGGGGCCAACGTCCTGACTTTC
CASSAPLGHRTDSGANVLTF
>few|TRBD2|TRBV20-1|TRBJ2-1
TGCAGTGCATTAGCGGGGGGGCTCTCTAATGAGCAGTTCTTC
CSALAGGLSNEQFF
>many|-|TRBV20-1|TRBJ1-1
TGCAGTGCTAGCTGGGGGTATATGAACACTGAAGCTTTCTTT
CSASWGYMNTEAFF
>many|TRBD1|TRBV28|TRBJ1-2
TGTGCCAGCAGTTTACGGACAGGGGTTGGCTACACCTTC
CASSLRTGVGYTF
>-|-|TRBV5-5|TRBJ2-5
TGTGCCAGCAGCTTGGATTGGGGCGGGGAGACCCAGTACTTC
CASSLDWGGETQYF
>many|-|TRBV9|TRBJ2-6
TGTGCCAGCAGCCCAGACCTTGGGGGCGCGTATGGGGCCAACGTCCTGACTTTC
CASSPDLGGAYGANVLTF
>few|TRBD1|TRBV3-1|TRBJ1-1
TGTGCCAGCAGCCTAGGGACAGGGGTTTTCGCTTTCTTT
CASSLGTGVFAFF
>many|-|TRBV7-9|TRBJ2-7
TGTGCCAGCAGCTTATCTGAACACGACTACGAGCAGTACTTC
CASSLSEHDYEQYF
>-|TRBD1|TRBV7-8|TRBJ1-5
TGTGCCAGCAGCTTAGGGACAGGGGGCGGTCAAAATCAGCCCCAGCATTTT
CASSLGTGGGQNQPQHF
>many|-|TRBV20-1|TRBJ1-2
TGCAGTGTTCTTCCGAGCTACACCTTC
CSVLPSYTF
>many|-|TRBV10-3|TRBJ2-1
TGTGCCATCAGTGGCCGGGGAAATGAGCAGTTCTTC
CAISGRGNEQFF
>many|TRBD1|TRBV12-5|TRBJ2-3
TGTGCTAGTGCTCTACAGGGGGGAGATACGCAGTATTTT
CASALQGGDTQYF
>many|TRBD1|TRBV5-4|TRBJ1-5
TGTGCCAGCAGCCGCGGGACAGGGTCATATCAGCCCCAGCATTTT
CASSRGTGSYQPQHF
>many|TRBD1|TRBV7-2|TRBJ2-7
TGTGCCAGCTCCCTCTCATACAGGGGGCTCTACGAGCAGTACTTC
CASSLSYRGLYEQYF
>few|TRBD1|TRBV10-3|TRBJ2-3
TGTGCCATCAGTGACCCCGGACAGGGGGTCAACACAGATACGCAGTATTTT
CAISDPGQGVNTDTQYF
>many|TRBD1|TRBV6-5|TRBJ1-1
TGTGCCAGCAGTTACTCGGGACAGCCTCTAGTAACTGAAGCTTTCTTT
CASSYSGQPLVTEAFF
>many|TRBD1|TRBV6-2/TRBV6-3|TRBJ1-5
TGTGCCAGCAGACGCGGGACAGGGGGCGTTCAGCCCCAGCATTTT
CASRRGTGGVQPQHF
>many|-|TRBV5-1|TRBJ1-2
TGCGCCAGCAGCCGAACAGTTGACAGGAGTTCTAACTATGGCTACACCTTC
CASSRTVDRSSNYGYTF
>many|-|TRBV12-3/TRBV12-4|TRBJ1-1
TGTGCCAGCAGAATGGAGGGGCCCAATACTGAAGCTTTCTTT
CASRMEGPNTEAFF
>many|-|TRBV20-1|TRBJ1-1
TGCAGTGCTAGAGATGGTCGTCGAGGGATGAACACTGAAGCTTTCTTT
CSARDGRRGMNTEAFF
>many|-|TRBV7-2|TRBJ2-7
TGTGCCAGCAGCTTAATGCGAGGCTACGAGCAGTACTTC
CASSLMRGYEQYF
>-|-|TRBV30|TRBJ2-1
TGTGCCTGGAGTGACAGGAACTACAATGAGCAGTTCTTC
CAWSDRNYNEQFF
>-|TRBD2|TRBV29-1|TRBJ2-3
TGCAGCGTCAGGGGAGTTGGGGCGGGGGGGCGTCCGGGTACGCAGTATTTT
CSVRGVGAGGRPGTQYF
>many|-|TRBV29-1|TRBJ2-7
TGCAGCGTTGAAGAAGGAGGACAGACGTACGAGCAGTACTTC
CSVEEGGQTYEQYF
>-|TRBD2|TRBV9|TRBJ2-5
TGTGCCAGCACCTCATCGGGAGGGTACGAAGAGACCCAGTACTTC
CASTSSGGYEETQYF
>medium-sized|TRBD1|TRBV7-7|TRBJ2-7
TGTGCTAGCAGCTCTGGGACAGGGAGTGGCTACGAGCAGTACTTC
CASSSGTGSGYEQYF
>many|TRBD2|TRBV12-3/TRBV12-4|TRBJ2-1
TGTGCCAGCAGTTCGGAAGCGGGGTCCTCCTACAATGAGCAGTTCTTC
CASSSEAGSSYNEQFF
>many|-|TRBV28|TRBJ1-5
TGTGCCAGCAGTTTGTTTGGAGGTGGCAATCAGCCCCAGCATTTT
CASSLFGGGNQPQHF